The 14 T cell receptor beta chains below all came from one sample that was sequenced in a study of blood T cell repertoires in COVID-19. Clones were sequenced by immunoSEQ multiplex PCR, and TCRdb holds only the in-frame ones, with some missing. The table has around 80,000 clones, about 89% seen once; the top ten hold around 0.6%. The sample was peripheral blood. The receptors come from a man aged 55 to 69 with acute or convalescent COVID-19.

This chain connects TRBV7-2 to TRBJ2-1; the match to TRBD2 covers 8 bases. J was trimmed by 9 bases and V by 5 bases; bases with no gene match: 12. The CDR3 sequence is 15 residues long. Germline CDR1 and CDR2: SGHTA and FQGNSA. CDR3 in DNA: TGTGCCAGCAGCCCCAACGGACTAGCTTTTTCTGAGCAGTTCTTC. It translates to CASSPNGLAFSEQFF.

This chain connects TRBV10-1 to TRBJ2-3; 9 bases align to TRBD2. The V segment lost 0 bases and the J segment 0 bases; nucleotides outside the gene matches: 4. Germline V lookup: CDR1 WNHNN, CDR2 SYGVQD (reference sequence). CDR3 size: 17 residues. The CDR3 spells CASSESKTSGSTDTQYF. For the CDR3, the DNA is TGCGCCAGCAGTGAGTCGAAGACTAGCGGTAGCACAGATACGCAGTATTTT.

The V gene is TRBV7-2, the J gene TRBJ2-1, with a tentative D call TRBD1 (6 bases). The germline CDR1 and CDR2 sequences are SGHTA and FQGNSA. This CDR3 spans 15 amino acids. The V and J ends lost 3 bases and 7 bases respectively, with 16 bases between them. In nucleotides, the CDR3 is TGTGCCAGCAGCTTTGGGGGACAATGGCAGAATGAGCAGTTCTTC. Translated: CASSFGGQWQNEQFF.

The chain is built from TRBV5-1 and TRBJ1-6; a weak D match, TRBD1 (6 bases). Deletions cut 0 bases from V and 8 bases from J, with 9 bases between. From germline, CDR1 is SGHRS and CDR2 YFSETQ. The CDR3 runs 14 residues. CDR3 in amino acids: CASSLEGGDSPLHF. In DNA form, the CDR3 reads TGCGCCAGCAGCTTGGAGGGGGGGGATTCACCCCTCCACTTT.

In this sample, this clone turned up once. The CDR3 bases are TGTGCCAGTAGTACGGGACAAACTCGTCCCCAGCATTTT. It specifies CASSTGQTRPQHF. V gene TRBV19 combines with J gene TRBJ1-5; TRBD1 is a possible D gene (6 bases). V lost 4 bases to trimming and J lost 10 bases, with 14 bases between them. Germline loops: CDR1 LNHDA, CDR2 SQIVND (reference sequence). The CDR3 runs to 13 residues. Complete variable domain (other parts from reference TRBV19 and TRBJ1-5): DGGITQSPKYLFRKEGQNVTLSCEQNLNHDAMYWYRQDPGQGLRLIYYSQIVNDFQKGDIAEGYSVSREKKESFPLTVTSAQKNPTAFYLCASSTGQTRPQHFGDGTRLSIL.

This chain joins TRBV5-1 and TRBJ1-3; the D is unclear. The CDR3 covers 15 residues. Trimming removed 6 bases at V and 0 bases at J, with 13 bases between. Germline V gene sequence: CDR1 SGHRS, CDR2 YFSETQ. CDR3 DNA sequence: TGCGCCAGCAAAAGGACGGGAGACTCTGGAAACACCATATATTTT. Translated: CASKRTGDSGNTIYF.

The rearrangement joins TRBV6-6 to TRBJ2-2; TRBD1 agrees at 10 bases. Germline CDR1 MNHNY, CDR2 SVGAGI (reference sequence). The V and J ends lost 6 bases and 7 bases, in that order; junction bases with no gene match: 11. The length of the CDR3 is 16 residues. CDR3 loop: CASSPSDRGRSGELFF. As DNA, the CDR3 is TGTGCCAGCAGCCCCTCCGACAGGGGGCGTAGCGGGGAGCTGTTTTTT.

The CDR3 DNA follows: TGTGCCAGCAGCTTAGTCGCCGGGACAGCCACAGATACGCAGTATTTT. Translated, it gives CASSLVAGTATDTQYF. The chain joins TRBV7-8 to TRBJ2-3, with 7 bases matching TRBD1. From germline, CDR1 is SGHVS and CDR2 FQNEAQ. Trimming cost V 1 base and J 2 bases; bases outside gene matches: 6. This CDR3 is 16 amino acids long.

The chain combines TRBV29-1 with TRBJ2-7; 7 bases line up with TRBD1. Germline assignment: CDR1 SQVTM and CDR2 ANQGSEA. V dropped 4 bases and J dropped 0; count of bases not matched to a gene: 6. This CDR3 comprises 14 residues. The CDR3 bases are TGCAGCGTTGTAGGGACAGCTATCTCCTACGAGCAGTACTTC. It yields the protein CSVVGTAISYEQYF.

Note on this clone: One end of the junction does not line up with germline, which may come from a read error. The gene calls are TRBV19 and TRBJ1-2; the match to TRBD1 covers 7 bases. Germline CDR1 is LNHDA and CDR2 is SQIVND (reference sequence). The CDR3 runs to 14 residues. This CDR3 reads CAGSIGQVGYGYTF. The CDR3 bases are TGTGCCGGTAGTATAGGACAGGTCGGCTATGGCTACACCTTC.

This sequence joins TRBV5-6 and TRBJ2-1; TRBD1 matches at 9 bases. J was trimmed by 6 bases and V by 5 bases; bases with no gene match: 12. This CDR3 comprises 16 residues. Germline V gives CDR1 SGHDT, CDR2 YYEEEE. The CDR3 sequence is CASRFGQGIGLNEQFF. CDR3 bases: TGTGCCAGCAGGTTCGGACAGGGGATCGGACTCAATGAGCAGTTCTTC.

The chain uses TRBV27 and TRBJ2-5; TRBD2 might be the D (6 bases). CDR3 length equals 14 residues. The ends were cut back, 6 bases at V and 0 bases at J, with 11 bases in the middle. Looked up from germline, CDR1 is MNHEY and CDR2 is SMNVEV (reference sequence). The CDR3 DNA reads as TGTGCCAGCAGCCCCCGGGACTACCAAGAGACCCAGTACTTC. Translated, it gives CASSPRDYQETQYF.

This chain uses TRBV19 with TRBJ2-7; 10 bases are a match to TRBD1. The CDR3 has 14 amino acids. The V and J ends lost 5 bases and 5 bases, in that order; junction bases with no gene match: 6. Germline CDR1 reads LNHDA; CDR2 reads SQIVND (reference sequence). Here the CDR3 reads CASSPGDRGNEQYF. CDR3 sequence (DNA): TGTGCCAGTAGTCCGGGGGACAGGGGTAACGAGCAGTACTTC.

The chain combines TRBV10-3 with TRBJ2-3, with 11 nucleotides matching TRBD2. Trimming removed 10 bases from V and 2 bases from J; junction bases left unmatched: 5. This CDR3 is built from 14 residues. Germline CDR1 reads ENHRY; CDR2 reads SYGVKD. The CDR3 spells CATLAGAYTDTQYF. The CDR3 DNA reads TGTGCCACACTAGCGGGGGCGTACACAGATACGCAGTATTTT.